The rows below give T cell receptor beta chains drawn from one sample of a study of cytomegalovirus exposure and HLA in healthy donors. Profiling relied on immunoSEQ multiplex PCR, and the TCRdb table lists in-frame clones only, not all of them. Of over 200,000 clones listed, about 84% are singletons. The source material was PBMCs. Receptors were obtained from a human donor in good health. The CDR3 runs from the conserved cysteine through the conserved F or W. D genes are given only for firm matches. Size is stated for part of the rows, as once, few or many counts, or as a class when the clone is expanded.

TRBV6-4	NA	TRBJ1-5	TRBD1	CASSETGVGPQHF	TGTGCCAGCAGCGAAACAGGGGTCGGGCCCCAGCATTTT
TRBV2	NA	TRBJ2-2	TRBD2	CASRVGTSEGGELFF	TGTGCCAGCAGGGTAGGGACTAGCGAAGGCGGGGAGCTGTTTTTT
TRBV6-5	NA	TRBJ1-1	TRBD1	CASSPWTGDSSEAFF	TGTGCCAGCAGTCCCTGGACAGGGGATAGTAGTGAAGCTTTCTTT
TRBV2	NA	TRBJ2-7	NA	CASGRDLTYEQYF	TGTGCCAGCGGCCGGGACTTGACCTACGAGCAGTACTTC
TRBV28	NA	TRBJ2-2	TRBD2	CASRVSGRAGNTGELFF	TGTGCCAGCAGAGTTAGCGGGAGGGCCGGGAACACCGGGGAGCTGTTTTTT
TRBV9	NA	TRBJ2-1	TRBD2	CASSVGGSVGNEQFF	TGTGCCAGCAGCGTAGGCGGGAGCGTTGGCAATGAGCAGTTCTTC
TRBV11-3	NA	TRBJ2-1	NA	CASSLERMGEDHNEQFF	TGTGCCAGCAGCTTAGAACGTATGGGAGAGGACCACAATGAGCAGTTCTTC
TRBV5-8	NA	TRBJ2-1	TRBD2	CASSWSGTSEGEQFF	TGTGCCAGCAGCTGGTCCGGGACTAGCGAGGGTGAGCAGTTCTTC
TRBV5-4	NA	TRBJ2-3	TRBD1	CASSTTGAQDTQYF	TGTGCCAGCAGTACTACAGGGGCTCAAGATACGCAGTATTTT
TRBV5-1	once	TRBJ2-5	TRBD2	CASSWGTSYGIKTQYF	TGCGCCAGCAGCTGGGGGACTAGTTATGGGATAAAGACCCAGTACTTC
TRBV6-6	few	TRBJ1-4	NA	CASGDHSGGGGEKLFF	TGTGCCAGCGGGGACCACTCCGGGGGAGGTGGGGAAAAACTGTTTTTT
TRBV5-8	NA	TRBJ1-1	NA	CASSLLLFATENTEAFF	TGTGCCAGCAGCTTGTTATTATTCGCGACAGAGAACACTGAAGCTTTCTTT
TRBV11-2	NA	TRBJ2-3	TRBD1	CASSLAAPRQGIDTQYF	TGTGCCAGCAGCTTAGCTGCCCCAAGACAGGGTATAGATACGCAGTATTTT
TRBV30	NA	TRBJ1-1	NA	CASQTGVNTEAFF	TGTGCCTCGCAGACAGGTGTGAACACTGAAGCTTTCTTT
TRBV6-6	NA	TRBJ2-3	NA	CATLWRSTDTQYF	TGTGCCACGCTTTGGCGGAGCACAGATACGCAGTATTTT
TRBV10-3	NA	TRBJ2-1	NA	CAISESGNEQFF	TGTGCCATCAGTGAATCAGGGAATGAGCAGTTCTTC
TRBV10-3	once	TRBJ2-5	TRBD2	CATLASGRQETQYF	TGTGCCACTCTGGCTAGCGGGAGACAAGAGACCCAGTACTTC
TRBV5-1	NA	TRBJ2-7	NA	CASSPGQRSYEQYF	TGCGCCAGCAGCCCCGGACAACGGTCCTACGAGCAGTACTTC
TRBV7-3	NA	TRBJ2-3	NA	CASSLGLANTDTQYF	TGTGCCAGCAGCTTAGGGCTAGCGAATACAGATACGCAGTATTTT
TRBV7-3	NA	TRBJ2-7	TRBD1	CASSLEGQTYEQYF	TGTGCCAGCAGCTTAGAGGGACAGACCTACGAGCAGTACTTC
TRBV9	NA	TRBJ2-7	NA	CASSVGGADYEQYF	TGTGCCAGCAGCGTAGGGGGAGCGGACTACGAGCAGTACTTC
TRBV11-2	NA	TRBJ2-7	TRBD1	CASSLMGQYSYEQYF	TGTGCCAGCAGCTTAATGGGACAGTACTCCTACGAGCAGTACTTC
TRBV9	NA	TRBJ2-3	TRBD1	CASSARDRPWTQYF	TGTGCCAGCAGCGCCCGGGACAGGCCATGGACGCAGTATTTT
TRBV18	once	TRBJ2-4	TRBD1	CASSSAGTGMDIQYF	TGTGCCAGCTCATCCGCAGGGACAGGGATGGACATTCAGTACTTC
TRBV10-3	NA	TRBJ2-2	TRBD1	CAVDRGSNTGELFF	TGTGCCGTAGACAGGGGGTCGAACACCGGGGAGCTGTTTTTT
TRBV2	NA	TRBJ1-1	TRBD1	CASRGQGVGTEAFF	TGTGCCAGCAGGGGACAGGGGGTTGGCACTGAAGCTTTCTTT
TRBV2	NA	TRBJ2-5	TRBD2	CASSEALGASGMRETQYF	TGTGCCAGCAGTGAAGCGCTCGGGGCTAGCGGGATGCGAGAGACCCAGTACTTC
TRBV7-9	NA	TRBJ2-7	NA	CASSFWSGSTYEQYF	TGTGCCAGCAGCTTTTGGTCAGGGTCGACCTACGAGCAGTACTTC
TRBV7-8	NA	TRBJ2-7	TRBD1	CASSLARGQGASYEQYF	TGTGCCAGCAGCTTAGCGCGTGGCCAGGGGGCCTCTTACGAGCAGTACTTC